The clone carrying this T cell receptor beta chain was observed at least ten times. Its antigen remains unidentified. The read finishes 3 residues shy of the CDR3 end, and the germline J gene is used to complete it. The data stem from a study of T cell clonality in common variable immunodeficiency. Study-wide findings and caveats: CVID patient heterogeneity limited repertoire-clinical complication correlations. In common variable immunodeficiency, TCR beta chains reportedly carried fewer deletions and N-nucleotide insertions.

Per the germline V gene, CDR1 is LNHDA and CDR2 is SQIVND (reference sequence). The ends were cut back, 3 bases at V and 7 bases at J, with 13 bases in the middle. The CDR3 extends over 14 amino acids. Sequencing was performed with immunoSEQ multiplex PCR; in TCRdb, only in-frame clones are kept and a portion is missing. The table records under 50,000 clones without singletons, the ten largest covering approximately 2%. The sequence was obtained from a person aged 18 to 69 in good health. Sequenced input: peripheral blood mononuclear cells. The chain joins TRBV19 to TRBJ1-5; D gene ambiguous. The sequenced part of the CDR3 DNA is TGTGCCAGTAGTATGAGGAGGAAGGGCCAGCCC. It yields the protein CASSMRRKGQP. The entire CDR3 protein reads CASSMRRKGQPQHF.